The 19 T cell receptor beta chains given below trace back to one sample, sequenced in a study of blood T cell repertoires in COVID-19 (dated by TCRdb to the early 2020s). The library came from the immunoSEQ multiplex PCR assay. The clones in this table, taken by TCRdb from immuneACCESS, are in-frame only. Not every clone is retained; where verified, under half of the shortfall comes from an unresolved V gene, and the cause of the rest is unknown. This sample has a few hundred thousand clones in its table, and roughly 90% of those were observed once. The top ten clones comprise about 2.1% of the sample. Specimen: peripheral blood. The receptors come from an older woman with COVID-19, enrolled during active disease.

The chain joins TRBV11-2 to TRBJ2-7, with TRBD2 matching 7 bases. This CDR3 has 13 amino acids. V lost 3 bases, J lost 2 bases, and 1 base stayed unmatched. The germline V gene has CDR1 SGHAT and CDR2 FQNNGV. The CDR3 is CASSFSGAYEQYF. CDR3 DNA: TGTGCCAGCAGCTTCAGCGGGGCCTACGAGCAGTACTTC.

The chain is built from TRBV7-2 and TRBJ1-1; D is possibly TRBD1 (6 bases). V was clipped by 3 bases and J by 4 bases, with 9 bases between them. Per the germline V gene, CDR1 is SGHTA and CDR2 is FQGNSA. This CDR3 is built from 13 residues. This chain's CDR3 is CASSFGRGTEAFF. CDR3 nucleotide sequence: TGTGCCAGCAGCTTTGGCAGGGGCACTGAAGCTTTCTTT.

This clone was seen more than once but under ten times. The chain combines TRBV11-3 with TRBJ1-3; D ambiguous. The CDR3 has 15 residues. V was clipped by 1 base and J by 0 bases, with 7 bases between them. Looked up from germline, CDR1 is SGHNT and CDR2 is YENEEA. CDR3 in DNA: TGTGCCAGCAGCTTAGGGAGTAGCTCTGGAAACACCATATATTTT. Encoded protein: CASSLGSSSGNTIYF.

The chain couples TRBV4-3 to TRBJ1-2; weak D call: TRBD1 (6 bases). Trimming cost V 4 bases and J 6 bases, with 18 bases left between them. The germline V gene has CDR1 LGHNA and CDR2 YSLEER. This CDR3 region has 15 residues. CDR3 region: CASSPQGALVNGYTF. CDR3 DNA: TGCGCCAGCAGCCCACAGGGTGCTTTGGTGAATGGCTACACCTTC.

The J gene is TRBJ2-1, the V gene TRBV7-9; the D gene is possibly TRBD2 (6 bases). Trimming shortened V by 3 bases and J by 6 bases, and 6 bases separated the two germline ends. Germline V gene sequence: CDR1 SEHNR, CDR2 FQNEAQ (reference sequence). The CDR3 consists of 12 residues. The CDR3 nucleotides are TGTGCCAGCAGCTTCGGGAGCAATGAGCAGTTCTTC. Protein sequence: CASSFGSNEQFF. Full variable domain (missing parts from reference TRBV7-9 and TRBJ2-1): DTGVSQNPRHKITKRGQNVTFRCDPISEHNRLYWYRQTLGQGPEFLTYFQNEAQLEKSRLLSDRFSAERPKGSFSTLEIQRTEQGDSAMYLCASSFGSNEQFFGPGTRLTVL.

The chain couples TRBV6-6 to TRBJ1-4; D not resolved. CDR3 length: 15 amino acids. Trimming removed 8 bases at V and 0 bases at J, with 13 bases between. From germline, CDR1 is MNHNY and CDR2 SVGAGI (reference sequence). CDR3 DNA: TGTGCCAGCGGTCCCTTAGACACAACTAATGAAAAACTGTTTTTT. Translated, it gives CASGPLDTTNEKLFF.

The chain couples TRBV18 to TRBJ2-7; D gene uncertain. Germline V lookup: CDR1 KGHSH, CDR2 LQKENI. Trimming removed 3 bases from V and 1 base from J, with 10 bases in between. CDR3 length: 14 amino acids. The CDR3 DNA reads TGTGCCAGCTCACCGGCGGTACGTTCCTACGAGCAGTACTTC. Translated: CASSPAVRSYEQYF. Full variable domain (missing parts from reference TRBV18 and TRBJ2-7): NAGVMQNPRHLVRRRGQEARLRCSPMKGHSHVYWYRQLPEEGLKFMVYLQKENIIDESGMPKERFSAEFPKEGPSILRIQQVVRGDSAAYFCASSPAVRSYEQYFGPGTRLTVT.

The chain carries TRBV7-2 and TRBJ1-3; D gene ambiguous. V shed 5 bases and J shed 0 bases, with 14 bases lying between them. CDR1 is SGHTA, CDR2 FQGNSA, per germline. The CDR3 is made up of 16 amino acids. Here the CDR3 reads CASSHPTVRSGNTIYF. As DNA, the CDR3 is TGTGCCAGCAGCCACCCCACGGTCCGCTCTGGAAACACCATATATTTT.

This sequence joins TRBV4-2 and TRBJ1-1; perhaps TRBD1 as D (5 bases). The germline CDR1 and CDR2 sequences are LGHNA and YNFKEQ. The V end lost 4 bases, the J end lost 4 bases, and 19 bases lay between the germline ends. This CDR3 has 16 amino acids. CDR3 DNA sequence: TGTGCCAGCAGCCCGCCGGACACAGGAACGGTCACTGAAGCTTTCTTT. Translated, it gives CASSPPDTGTVTEAFF.

The rearrangement joins TRBV18 to TRBJ1-5; D is undetermined. Germline CDR1 is KGHSH and CDR2 is LQKENI. CDR3 length equals 14 residues. V was pared by 3 bases and J by 2 bases, with 8 bases between. The CDR3 DNA reads as TGTGCCAGCTCACCGCAACAAGGCAATCAGCCCCAGCATTTT. Translating it yields CASSPQQGNQPQHF.

The chain has TRBV19 and TRBJ2-2; the D gene is possibly TRBD2 (6 bases). The germline V and J ends were trimmed by 4 bases and 3 bases, with 9 bases remaining between them. CDR3 length equals 14 residues. Germline CDR1 reads LNHDA; CDR2 reads SQIVND (reference sequence). The DNA for the CDR3 is TGTGCCAGTAGTACGGGGGTGGACACCGGGGAGCTGTTTTTT. Translation gives CASSTGVDTGELFF.

V is TRBV11-3 and J is TRBJ2-1; 8 bases fit TRBD2. CDR1 and CDR2 (germline): SGHNT, YENEEA. Trimming removed 4 bases from V and 4 bases from J; junction bases left unmatched: 12. The CDR3 is 17 residues long. The CDR3 region has the DNA TGTGCCAGCAGCTATACCTTTAGCGGGGTCAGGTACAATGAGCAGTTCTTC. Its translation is CASSYTFSGVRYNEQFF.

This chain connects TRBV9 to TRBJ1-2; 9 bases are a match to TRBD1. Per germline, CDR1 SGDLS and CDR2 YYNGEE. This CDR3 comprises 17 residues. Losses at the gene ends were 0 bases for V and 8 bases for J; bases not matched to a gene: 14. CDR3 DNA sequence: TGTGCCAGCAGCGTAGAGGCCCGTGGGACAGGGAGTAGAGGCTACACCTTC. Amino acids: CASSVEARGTGSRGYTF. Looking up the rest from reference TRBV9 and TRBJ1-2 gives the full variable domain: DSGVTQTPKHLITATGQRVTLRCSPRSGDLSVYWYQQSLDQGLQFLIQYYNGEERAKGNILERFSAQQFPDLHSELNLSSLELGDSALYFCASSVEARGTGSRGYTFGSGTRLTVV.

The gene calls are TRBV9 and TRBJ2-1; 13 positions agree with TRBD2. CDR1 and CDR2 from the germline V gene are SGDLS and YYNGEE. Losses at the gene ends were 2 bases for V and 6 bases for J; bases not matched to a gene: 5. The length of the CDR3 is 16 residues. The CDR3 spells CASSVRGTSGANEQFF. The DNA for the CDR3 is TGTGCCAGCAGCGTCCGAGGGACTAGCGGGGCCAATGAGCAGTTCTTC.

The chain has TRBV7-9 and TRBJ2-1, with 7 bases fitting TRBD2. This CDR3 has 16 residues. Trimming took 2 bases from V and 5 from J; bases not matched to a gene: 9. From germline, CDR1 is SEHNR and CDR2 FQNEAQ (reference sequence). CDR3 residues: CASSLWGRVRHNEQFF. The CDR3, as DNA: TGTGCCAGCAGCTTATGGGGGAGGGTCCGTCACAATGAGCAGTTCTTC.

The rearrangement links TRBV5-1 to TRBJ1-6; tentatively, D is TRBD1 (5 bases). The CDR3 spans 14 residues. Trimming cost V 1 base and J 10 bases, with 12 bases left between them. CDR1 and CDR2 (germline): SGHRS, YFSETQ. CDR3: CASSLTGGGSPLHF. As DNA, the CDR3 is TGCGCCAGCAGCTTGACCGGGGGTGGATCACCCCTCCACTTT. Full variable domain (outside the CDR3, taken from reference TRBV5-1 and TRBJ1-6): KAGVTQTPRYLIKTRGQQVTLSCSPISGHRSVSWYQQTPGQGLQFLFEYFSETQRNKGNFPGRFSGRQFSNSRSEMNVSTLELGDSALYLCASSLTGGGSPLHFGNGTRLTVT.

The rearrangement links TRBV27 to TRBJ1-1; D is perhaps TRBD1 (6 bases). The V end lost 6 bases, the J end lost 5 bases, and 22 bases lay between the germline ends. Germline assignment: CDR1 MNHEY and CDR2 SMNVEV (reference sequence). CDR3 size: 16 residues. Here the CDR3 reads CASSPYRDKGRTEAFF. The CDR3 DNA sequence: TGTGCCAGCAGCCCGTACCGGGACAAGGGTCGGACTGAAGCTTTCTTT.

The chain uses TRBV27 and TRBJ1-5, with a tentative D call TRBD1 (5 bases). The CDR3 has 14 residues. The V gene lost 6 bases and the J gene lost 7 bases, with 16 bases spanning the gap. Germline loops: CDR1 MNHEY, CDR2 SMNVEV (reference sequence). DNA of the CDR3: TGTGCCAGCAGCCCTGGAGGGGTTGGCCAGCCCCAGCATTTT. It codes for CASSPGGVGQPQHF.

The gene calls are TRBV25-1 and TRBJ1-3; tentative D call: TRBD1 (5 bases). V lost 0 bases and J 4 bases, leaving 10 bases between the germline ends. The CDR3 length is 15 residues. CDR1 and CDR2 from the germline V gene are MGHDK and SYGVNS. The CDR3 DNA reads as TGTGCCAGCAGTGAATATCAAGGGGTCGGAAACACCATATATTTT. It yields the protein CASSEYQGVGNTIYF. The variable domain in full, completed from reference TRBV25-1 and TRBJ1-3, reads EADIYQTPRYLVIGTGKKITLECSQTMGHDKMYWYQQDPGMELHLIHYSYGVNSTEKGDLSSESTVSRIRTEHFPLTLESARPSHTSQYLCASSEYQGVGNTIYFGEGSWLTVV.